These T cell receptor beta chains were read from a single sample in a study of cytomegalovirus exposure and HLA in healthy donors. Profiling relied on immunoSEQ multiplex PCR, and the TCRdb table lists in-frame clones only, not all of them. This sample has 150,000 to 200,000 clones; 85% occur once, and the top ten carry about 16%. The sample consisted of PBMCs. The receptors stem from a man younger than 30 in good health and CMV-seropositive. The CDR3 runs from the conserved cysteine through the conserved F or W. Each record gives: clone size, J gene, D gene, V gene, CDR3 DNA, CDR3 protein. D genes are given only for firm matches. Clone size is not always given. Where it is, it says once, few, many or a class for expanded clones.

. | TRBJ2-3 | TRBD2 | TRBV5-4 | TGTGCCAGCAGCTTGACTAGCGGGAATCGGGCCACAGATACGCAGTATTTT | CASSLTSGNRATDTQYF
. | TRBJ2-2 | TRBD2 | TRBV5-6 | TGTGCCAGCAGCTTTGCGACTAGCGGGAACGCCGGGGAGCTGTTTTTT | CASSFATSGNAGELFF
. | TRBJ2-7 | TRBD2 | TRBV28 | TGTGCCAGCTCCCCTGGGGAGCGGGAGACCTACGAGCAGTACTTC | CASSPGERETYEQYF
. | TRBJ1-1 | . | TRBV19 | TGTGCCAGTAGTAGGTCCGGACAGAACACTGAAGCTTTCTTT | CASSRSGQNTEAFF
. | TRBJ2-5 | . | TRBV7-8 | TGTGCCAGCAGCCGAGCCCCGGGTTGGTCCGAGACCCAGTACTTC | CASSRAPGWSETQYF
. | TRBJ1-1 | . | TRBV19 | TGTGCCAGTAGTACTCTCGACAGGAACACTGAAGCTTTCTTT | CASSTLDRNTEAFF
. | TRBJ2-1 | . | TRBV2 | TGTGCCAGCAGCCCCACCTTACTGAGTGCGAGTGGTGGTAGGCAGTTCTTC | CASSPTLLSASGGRQFF
few | TRBJ1-6 | . | TRBV11-3 | TGTGCCAGCAGCTCCAGGGGTGGCTCCTATAATTCACCCCTCCACTTT | CASSSRGGSYNSPLHF
. | TRBJ1-3 | . | TRBV10-3 | TGTGCCATCAGTGGAGCGGCGGGAAACACCATATATTTT | CAISGAAGNTIYF
once | TRBJ2-2 | TRBD1 | TRBV7-9 | TGTGCCAGCAGCCTCCCTTCGGACAGGGCGTTAACCGGGGAGCTGTTTTTT | CASSLPSDRALTGELFF
. | TRBJ2-5 | . | TRBV7-8 | TGTGCCAGCAGCCCCGGATGGAGCGGGGAGACCCAGTACTTC | CASSPGWSGETQYF
. | TRBJ1-1 | . | TRBV9 | TGTGCCAGCAGCGTAGCTCGGAACACTGAAGCTTTCTTT | CASSVARNTEAFF
once | TRBJ1-2 | . | TRBV29-1 | TGCAGCGTTTACAGGACGGATGGCTACACCTTC | CSVYRTDGYTF
. | TRBJ1-5 | . | TRBV30 | TGTGCCTGGAACTCAGGACAGTACAATCAGCCCCAGCATTTT | CAWNSGQYNQPQHF
. | TRBJ1-2 | . | TRBV28 | TGTGCCAGCAGTACGGGGGGATATGGCTACACCTTC | CASSTGGYGYTF
. | TRBJ2-7 | TRBD1 | TRBV11-3 | TGTGCCAGCAGCTTAGATGCAGGGGGCCGGGACGAGCAGTACTTC | CASSLDAGGRDEQYF
. | TRBJ2-7 | TRBD1 | TRBV15 | TGTGCCACCAGCACAGGCAGGGGGTCAAACGAGCAGTACTTC | CATSTGRGSNEQYF
few | TRBJ2-2 | . | TRBV7-2 | TGTGCCAGCAGCTTAGCTCCAGGGATCATCGGGGAGCTGTTTTTT | CASSLAPGIIGELFF
. | TRBJ2-7 | TRBD1 | TRBV28 | TGTGCCAGCAGTTTTACGGCGGGGACAGGGGGCTACGAGCAGTACTTC | CASSFTAGTGGYEQYF
. | TRBJ2-3 | TRBD2 | TRBV6-1 | TGTGCCAGCAGTGAATACCTGCTAGCGGGAGCCACAGATACGCAGTATTTT | CASSEYLLAGATDTQYF
. | TRBJ1-1 | TRBD1 | TRBV4-1 | TGCGCCAGCAGCACAGGGGGGAACACTGAAGCTTTCTTT | CASSTGGNTEAFF
many | TRBJ1-1 | TRBD1 | TRBV5-4 | TGTGCCAGCAGCTTGGGACAGGGGAGGACTGAAGCTTTCTTT | CASSLGQGRTEAFF
once | TRBJ2-3 | TRBD2 | TRBV9 | TGTGCCAGCAGCGTACGACTAGCGATTGGTGCAGATACGCAGTATTTT | CASSVRLAIGADTQYF
. | TRBJ2-7 | . | TRBV9 | TGTGCCAGCAGCACAGGACCAACCTACGAGCAGTACTTC | CASSTGPTYEQYF
. | TRBJ1-1 | . | TRBV30 | TGTGCCTGGAGCGTCGGGGAGAACACTGAAGCTTTCTTT | CAWSVGENTEAFF
once | TRBJ1-1 | . | TRBV28 | TGTGCCAGCAGTTTATCTGGCCGATACAACACTGAAGCTTTCTTT | CASSLSGRYNTEAFF